The 23 T cell receptor beta chains below were found in one sample sequenced in a study of blood T cell repertoires in COVID-19. TCRdb's copy holds only in-frame clones and misses some; the assay was immunoSEQ multiplex PCR. The sample consists of tens of thousands of clones, 91% of them appearing once. The material sequenced was peripheral blood. Receptors originate from a human donor in a cohort sampled during active COVID-19.

This clone was found once. This sequence joins TRBV19 and TRBJ2-1; D not certain. The germline V gene encodes CDR1 LNHDA and CDR2 SQIVND (reference sequence). The CDR3 runs 16 residues. Trimming cost V 3 bases and J 0 bases, with 12 bases left between them. This chain's CDR3 is CASSIWSRSSYNEQFF. The CDR3, as DNA: TGTGCCAGTAGTATTTGGTCGCGAAGCTCCTACAATGAGCAGTTCTTC.

The chain combines TRBV7-2 with TRBJ2-2, with 10 bases that match TRBD2. J lost 2 bases, V lost 5 bases, and 11 bases had no gene match. The CDR3 spans 18 residues. Germline-derived CDR1 and CDR2 are SGHTA and FQGNSA. The CDR3 nucleotides are TGTGCCAGCAGCCCCTCCGGGCTAGCGGGAGCTAACACCGGGGAGCTGTTTTTT. This encodes CASSPSGLAGANTGELFF.

The chain combines TRBV3-1 (or the pseudogene TRBV3-2) with TRBJ2-3; D gene uncertain. CDR3 length equals 15 residues. The germline gives CDR1 LGHDT, CDR2 YNNKEL (reference sequence). Trimming shortened V by 3 bases and J by 7 bases, and 17 bases separated the two germline ends. The CDR3 sequence: CASSHGENFEYTQYF. The DNA of the CDR3 is TGTGCCAGCAGCCATGGTGAAAACTTTGAGTATACGCAGTATTTT.

The rearrangement joins TRBV18 to TRBJ2-5, with a possible D match to TRBD2 (5 bases). The CDR3 consists of 14 residues. In germline, CDR1 is KGHSH, CDR2 LQKENI. Trimming took 2 bases from V and 2 from J, leaving 9 bases between them. CDR3 residues: CASSPFGVQETQYF. The CDR3 DNA reads TGTGCCAGCTCACCATTCGGGGTTCAAGAGACCCAGTACTTC.

V gene TRBV9 combines with J gene TRBJ2-5; 11 bases fit TRBD1. The CDR3 contains 15 residues. Germline V lookup: CDR1 SGDLS, CDR2 YYNGEE. After removal of 4 bases from V and 5 bases from J, the junction contained 7 bases not matched to a gene. CDR3 in amino acids: CASSPRDRGGETQYF. DNA of the CDR3: TGTGCCAGCAGCCCGAGGGACAGGGGGGGCGAGACCCAGTACTTC.

This sequence joins TRBV14 and TRBJ1-1; D might be TRBD1 (5 bases). Germline V gene lookup returns CDR1 SGHDN and CDR2 FVKESK. Trimming left V 8 bases short and J 5 bases short, with 21 bases between. CDR3 length: 15 amino acids. Written as DNA, the CDR3 is TGTGCCAGCGGGGAAACTGGGGCCCTGATGACTGAAGCTTTCTTT. Translated, it gives CASGETGALMTEAFF. The whole variable domain, filled in from reference TRBV14 and TRBJ1-1, reads EAGVTQFPSHSVIEKGQTVTLRCDPISGHDNLYWYRRVMGKEIKFLLHFVKESKQDESGMPNNRFLAERTGGTYSTLKVQPAELEDSGVYFCASGETGALMTEAFFGQGTRLTVV.

The chain combines TRBV9 with TRBJ2-3; TRBD2 might be the D (6 bases). In germline, CDR1 is SGDLS, CDR2 YYNGEE. The V end was cut by 4 bases, the J end by 4 bases, with 13 bases between. This CDR3 region has 14 residues. CDR3 bases: TGTGCCAGCAGCAAGGAGGGAGCCGCAGATACGCAGTATTTT. Translation gives CASSKEGAADTQYF.

V is TRBV4-1 and J is TRBJ2-4; a possible D gene is TRBD1 (6 bases). The CDR3 covers 16 residues. The V end lost 1 base, the J end lost 6 bases, and 16 bases lay between the germline ends. Germline CDR1 and CDR2: MGHRA and YSYEKL. The CDR3 nucleotides are TGCGCCAGCAGCCAAGGGGGGTCCAGGGGAGCAAACATTCAGTACTTC. It codes for CASSQGGSRGANIQYF.

The chain carries TRBV4-1 and TRBJ2-7; possible D gene TRBD2, 5 bases. Germline-derived CDR1 and CDR2 are MGHRA and YSYEKL. This CDR3 contains 15 residues. V lost 2 bases to trimming and J lost 0 bases, with 11 bases between them. The CDR3 coding sequence is TGCGCCAGCAGCCAATTATGGCGGGCCTCCTACGAGCAGTACTTC. Its protein is CASSQLWRASYEQYF.

This clone turned up a few times. The gene calls are TRBV4-3 and TRBJ2-5; 8 bases map to TRBD2. Germline V CDR1 and CDR2: LGHNA, YSLEER. The CDR3 runs 16 residues. J gave up 3 bases and V 3 bases, and 9 bases lay outside the gene matches. The DNA for the CDR3 is TGCGCCAGCAGCCAGTCGGGGGGGCCAATAGAAGAGACCCAGTACTTC. Protein: CASSQSGGPIEETQYF.

The gene calls are TRBV27 and TRBJ2-7, with 11 bases aligning to TRBD1. Per the germline V gene, CDR1 is MNHEY and CDR2 is SMNVEV (reference sequence). This CDR3 region has 15 residues. V was pared by 5 bases and J by 2 bases, with 5 bases of the junction left unmatched. The CDR3 DNA reads as TGTGCCAGCAGTAACGGGGGACAGGGGGCCTACGAGCAGTACTTC. Translation: CASSNGGQGAYEQYF.

The table lists this clone with a few counts. The V and J genes are TRBV10-3 and TRBJ2-7; TRBD1 matches 8 bases. The V gene end was trimmed by 4 bases and the J gene end by 2 bases; junction bases not matched to a gene: 7. This CDR3 has 15 residues. Looked up from germline, CDR1 is ENHRY and CDR2 is SYGVKD. CDR3 in DNA: TGTGCCATCAGTGTGGGACAGGTAACCACCTACGAGCAGTACTTC. It codes for CAISVGQVTTYEQYF.

This chain joins TRBV29-1 and TRBJ2-3; D is perhaps TRBD2 (6 bases). Germline assignment: CDR1 SQVTM and CDR2 ANQGSEA. V gave up 7 bases and J gave up 1 base, with 12 bases separating them. The CDR3 consists of 13 residues. CDR3 residues: CSGRRDRTDTQYF. The CDR3 nucleotides are TGCAGCGGTCGGAGGGACCGCACAGATACGCAGTATTTT.

This clone was counted once. Additional DNA sequences in this sample encode the identical CDR3. The CDR3 loop reads CASSIQGLGQPQHF. As DNA, the CDR3 is TGTGCCAGTAGTATTCAGGGTTTAGGTCAGCCCCAGCATTTT. The chain has TRBV19 and TRBJ1-5; possibly TRBD1 for D (5 bases). Germline-derived CDR1 and CDR2 are LNHDA and SQIVND (reference sequence). The CDR3 spans 14 residues. V was trimmed by 3 bases and J by 6 bases, leaving 12 bases between them.

The chain links TRBV12-5 to TRBJ2-5; 10 bases map to TRBD2. V dropped 2 bases and J dropped 11; count of bases not matched to a gene: 5. From germline, CDR1 is LGHNT and CDR2 FRNRAP. The CDR3 contains 13 residues. CDR3 DNA: TGTGCTAGTGGTTTGTTGCTAGCGGGGGAGCAGTACTTC. It translates to CASGLLLAGEQYF.

The CDR3 loop is CASSLVIGADTIYF. The CDR3 DNA is TGTGCCAGCAGCTTAGTTATAGGGGCCGACACCATATATTTT. This chain joins TRBV7-8 and TRBJ1-3; D perhaps matches TRBD1 (5 bases). Germline V gene sequence: CDR1 SGHVS, CDR2 FQNEAQ. Between the trimmed V and J ends, which lost 1 base and 8 bases, there was a span of 12 bases. The CDR3 is 14 residues long. Full variable domain (missing parts from reference TRBV7-8 and TRBJ1-3): GAGVSQSPRYKVAKRGQDVALRCDPISGHVSLFWYQQALGQGPEFLTYFQNEAQLDKSGLPSDRFFAERPEGSVSTLKIQRTQQEDSAVYLCASSLVIGADTIYFGEGSWLTVV.

This chain joins TRBV30 and TRBJ1-1, with 8 bases fitting TRBD1. V lost 4 bases to trimming and J lost 9 bases; unmatched junction nucleotides: 13. This CDR3 contains 14 residues. Germline CDR1 is GTSNPN and CDR2 is SVGIG (reference sequence). The CDR3 DNA reads as TGTGCCTGGACTCCAGCGGACAGGGAGAGGCAAGCTTTCTTT. It codes for CAWTPADRERQAFF.

The rearrangement uses TRBV19 and TRBJ1-1; a possible D gene is TRBD1 (6 bases). Germline CDR1 LNHDA, CDR2 SQIVND (reference sequence). This CDR3 is built from 13 residues. The ends were cut back, 4 bases at V and 4 bases at J, with 10 bases in the middle. The CDR3 spells CASSKTGFTEAFF. In DNA, the CDR3 is TGTGCCAGTAGTAAAACAGGGTTCACTGAAGCTTTCTTT.

The chain combines TRBV19 with TRBJ1-1; 9 positions match TRBD1. The CDR3 runs to 19 residues. Germline values: CDR1 LNHDA, CDR2 SQIVND (reference sequence). J was trimmed by 0 bases and V by 3 bases; bases with no gene match: 14. The CDR3 nucleotides read TGTGCCAGTAGTATTCGGCCGGGACAGGGTGATGGCGTGAACACTGAAGCTTTCTTT. Its protein is CASSIRPGQGDGVNTEAFF. The full variable domain, completed using reference TRBV19 and TRBJ1-1, is DGGITQSPKYLFRKEGQNVTLSCEQNLNHDAMYWYRQDPGQGLRLIYYSQIVNDFQKGDIAEGYSVSREKKESFPLTVTSAQKNPTAFYLCASSIRPGQGDGVNTEAFFGQGTRLTVV.

The rearrangement links TRBV10-3 to TRBJ2-7; the D is unclear. The V gene lost 1 base and the J gene lost 8 bases, with 6 bases spanning the gap. The CDR3 totals 11 residues. The germline CDR1 and CDR2 sequences are ENHRY and SYGVKD. As DNA, the CDR3 is TGTGCCATCAGTGAGTTCGAGAAGCAGTACTTC. Amino acids: CAISEFEKQYF.

This chain connects TRBV9 to TRBJ2-5; 10 nucleotides align to TRBD1. The length of the CDR3 is 15 residues. The germline CDR1 and CDR2 sequences are SGDLS and YYNGEE. V trimming: 2 bases; J trimming: 3 bases; junction bases outside the gene matches: 4. CDR3 amino acids: CASSVDGTGEETQYF. The CDR3 DNA sequence: TGTGCCAGCAGCGTCGATGGGACAGGGGAAGAGACCCAGTACTTC.

This rearrangement joins TRBV28 to TRBJ1-1; D perhaps matches TRBD1 (5 bases). CDR1 is MDHEN, CDR2 SYDVKM, per germline. The CDR3 sequence is 15 residues long. The V and J ends lost 6 bases and 5 bases respectively, with 19 bases between them. The CDR3 sequence: CASRMDTARGTEAFF. CDR3 coding DNA: TGTGCCAGCAGGATGGACACCGCCCGTGGGACTGAAGCTTTCTTT.

The chain recombines TRBV11-1 with TRBJ2-7, with 7 bases aligning to TRBD1. The CDR3 runs to 16 residues. Germline V gene data show CDR1 as SGHAT and CDR2 as FQDESV (reference sequence). The V gene end was trimmed by 3 bases and the J gene end by 0 bases; junction bases not matched to a gene: 8. The CDR3 is CASSFRGGDSSYEQYF. CDR3 DNA sequence: TGTGCCAGCAGCTTTCGAGGGGGCGACAGCTCCTACGAGCAGTACTTC.